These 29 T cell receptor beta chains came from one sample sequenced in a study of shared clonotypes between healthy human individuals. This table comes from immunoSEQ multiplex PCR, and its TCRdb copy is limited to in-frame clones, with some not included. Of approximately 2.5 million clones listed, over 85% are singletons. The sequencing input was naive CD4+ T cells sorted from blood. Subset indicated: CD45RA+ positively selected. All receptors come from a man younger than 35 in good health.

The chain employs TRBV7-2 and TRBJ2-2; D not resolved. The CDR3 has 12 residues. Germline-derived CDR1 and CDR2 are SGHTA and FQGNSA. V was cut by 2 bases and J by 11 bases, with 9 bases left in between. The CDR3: CASSLSLTELFF. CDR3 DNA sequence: TGTGCCAGCAGCTTAAGTCTTACTGAGCTGTTTTTT. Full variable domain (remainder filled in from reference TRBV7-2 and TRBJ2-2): GAGVSQSPSNKVTEKGKDVELRCDPISGHTALYWYRQSLGQGLEFLIYFQGNSAPDKSGLPSDRFSAERTGGSVSTLTIQRTQQEDSAVYLCASSLSLTELFFGEGSRLTVL.

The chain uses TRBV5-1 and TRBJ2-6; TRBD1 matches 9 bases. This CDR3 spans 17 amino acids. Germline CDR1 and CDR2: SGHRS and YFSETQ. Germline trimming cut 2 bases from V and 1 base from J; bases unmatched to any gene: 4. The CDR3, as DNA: TGCGCCAGCAGCTTAGAGGGACAGGGATCTGGGGCCAACGTCCTGACTTTC. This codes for CASSLEGQGSGANVLTF.

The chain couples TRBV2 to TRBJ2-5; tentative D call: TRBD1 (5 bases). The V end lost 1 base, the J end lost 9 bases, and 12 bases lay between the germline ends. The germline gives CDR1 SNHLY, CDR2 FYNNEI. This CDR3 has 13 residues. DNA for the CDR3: TGTGCCAGCAGTGAAGAGGGGCGTGCGGCCCAGTACTTC. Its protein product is CASSEEGRAAQYF.

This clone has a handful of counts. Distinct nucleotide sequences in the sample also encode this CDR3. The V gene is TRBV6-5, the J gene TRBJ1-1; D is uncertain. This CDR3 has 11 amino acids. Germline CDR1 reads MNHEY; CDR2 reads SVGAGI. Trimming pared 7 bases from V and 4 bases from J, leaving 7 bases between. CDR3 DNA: TGTGCCAGCACTCGGGGCACTGAAGCTTTCTTT. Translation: CASTRGTEAFF.

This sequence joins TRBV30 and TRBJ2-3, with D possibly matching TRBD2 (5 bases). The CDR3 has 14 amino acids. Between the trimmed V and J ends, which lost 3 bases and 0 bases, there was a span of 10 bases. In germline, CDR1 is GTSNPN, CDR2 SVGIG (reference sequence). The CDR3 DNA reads TGTGCCTGGAGCTTGGAGGTTAGCACAGATACGCAGTATTTT. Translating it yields CAWSLEVSTDTQYF.

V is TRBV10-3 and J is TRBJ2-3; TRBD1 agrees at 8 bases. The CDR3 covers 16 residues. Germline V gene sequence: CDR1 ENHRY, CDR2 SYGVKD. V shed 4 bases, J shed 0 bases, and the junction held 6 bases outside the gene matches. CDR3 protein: CAISVDRGFSTDTQYF. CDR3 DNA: TGTGCCATCAGTGTCGACAGGGGATTCAGCACAGATACGCAGTATTTT.

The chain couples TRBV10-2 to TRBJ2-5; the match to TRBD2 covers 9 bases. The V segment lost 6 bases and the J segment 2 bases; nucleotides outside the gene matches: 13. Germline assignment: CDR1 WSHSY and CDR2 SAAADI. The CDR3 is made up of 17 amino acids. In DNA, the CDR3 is TGCGCCAGCAGCCCCAACAAGAAGACTAGCGGACAAGAGACCCAGTACTTC. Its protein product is CASSPNKKTSGQETQYF.

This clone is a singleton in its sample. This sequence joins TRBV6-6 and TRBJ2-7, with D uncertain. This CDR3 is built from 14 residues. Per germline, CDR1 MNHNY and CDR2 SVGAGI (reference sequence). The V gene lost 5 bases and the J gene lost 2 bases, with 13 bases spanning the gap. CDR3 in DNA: TGTGCCAGCAGTCCCCCCAGTTCGGCCTACGAGCAGTACTTC. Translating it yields CASSPPSSAYEQYF.

CDR3: CASSQASSMNTGELFF. Here the CDR3 DNA reads TGCGCCAGCAGCCAAGCGAGTTCGATGAACACCGGGGAGCTGTTTTTT. The chain recombines TRBV4-3 with TRBJ2-2; D ambiguous. Germline-derived CDR1 and CDR2 are LGHNA and YSLEER. The ends were cut back, 1 base at V and 1 base at J, with 10 bases in the middle. This CDR3 is built from 16 residues.

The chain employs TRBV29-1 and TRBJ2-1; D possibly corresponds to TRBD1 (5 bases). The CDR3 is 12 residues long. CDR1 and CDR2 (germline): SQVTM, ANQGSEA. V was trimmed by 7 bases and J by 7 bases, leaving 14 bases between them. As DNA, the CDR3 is TGCAGCGCCTCGAAGAAGGGGAATGAGCAGTTCTTC. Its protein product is CSASKKGNEQFF.

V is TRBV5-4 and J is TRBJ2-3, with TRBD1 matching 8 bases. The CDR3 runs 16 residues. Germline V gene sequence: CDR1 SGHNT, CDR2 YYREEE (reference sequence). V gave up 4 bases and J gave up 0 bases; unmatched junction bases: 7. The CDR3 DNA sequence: TGTGCCAGCAGCCTTCGGACAGGGCCAAGCACAGATACGCAGTATTTT. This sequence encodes CASSLRTGPSTDTQYF.

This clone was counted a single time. The CDR3 sequence: CASSFTSRTEAFF. CDR3 nucleotide sequence: TGTGCCAGCAGTTTTACCAGTCGGACTGAAGCTTTCTTT. The chain has TRBV6-5 and TRBJ1-1; D not certain. V dropped 4 bases and J dropped 5 bases, with 11 bases sitting between them. This CDR3 region has 13 residues. Germline V CDR1 and CDR2: MNHEY, SVGAGI.

Written as DNA, the CDR3 is TGTGCCAGCAGCGGATCAGGGGCAGAGACCCAGTACTTC. Its protein is CASSGSGAETQYF. The chain combines TRBV5-8 with TRBJ2-5; possibly TRBD1 for D (6 bases). Per germline, CDR1 SGHTS and CDR2 YDEGEE. Trimming removed 4 bases from V and 4 bases from J, with 11 bases in between. The CDR3 totals 13 residues. The full variable domain, in which reference TRBV5-8 and TRBJ2-5 provide the parts outside the CDR3, is EAGVTQSPTHLIKTRGQQATLRCSPISGHTSVYWYQQALGLGLQFLLWYDEGEERNRGNFPPRFSGRQFPNYSSELNVNALELEDSALYLCASSGSGAETQYFGPGTRLLVL.

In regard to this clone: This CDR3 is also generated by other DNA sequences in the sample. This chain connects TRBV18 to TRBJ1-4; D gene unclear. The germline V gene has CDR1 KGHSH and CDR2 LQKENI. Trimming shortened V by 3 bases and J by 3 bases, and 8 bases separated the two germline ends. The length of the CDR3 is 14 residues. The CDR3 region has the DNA TGTGCCAGCTCACCCACAGTCCCTAATGAAAAACTGTTTTTT. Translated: CASSPTVPNEKLFF. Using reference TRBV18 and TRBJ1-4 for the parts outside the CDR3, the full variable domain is NAGVMQNPRHLVRRRGQEARLRCSPMKGHSHVYWYRQLPEEGLKFMVYLQKENIIDESGMPKERFSAEFPKEGPSILRIQQVVRGDSAAYFCASSPTVPNEKLFFGSGTQLSVL.

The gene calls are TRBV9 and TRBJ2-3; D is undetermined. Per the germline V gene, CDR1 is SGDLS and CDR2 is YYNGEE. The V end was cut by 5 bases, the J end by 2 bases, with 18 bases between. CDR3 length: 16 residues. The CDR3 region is CASSAPAFSPTDTQYF. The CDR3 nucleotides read TGTGCCAGCAGTGCCCCGGCTTTTAGTCCCACAGATACGCAGTATTTT.

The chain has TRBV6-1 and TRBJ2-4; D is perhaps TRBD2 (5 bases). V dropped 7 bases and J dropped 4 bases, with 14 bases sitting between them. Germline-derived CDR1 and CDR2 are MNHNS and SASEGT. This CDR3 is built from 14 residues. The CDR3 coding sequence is TGTGCCAGCATTATGAGCGGAGGAAAAAACATTCAGTACTTC. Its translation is CASIMSGGKNIQYF.

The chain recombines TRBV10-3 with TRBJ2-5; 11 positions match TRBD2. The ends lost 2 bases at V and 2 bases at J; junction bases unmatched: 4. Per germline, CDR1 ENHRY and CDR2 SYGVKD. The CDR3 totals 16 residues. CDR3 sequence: CAISEGGLADQETQYF. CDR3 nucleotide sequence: TGTGCCATCAGTGAGGGGGGACTAGCGGATCAAGAGACCCAGTACTTC.

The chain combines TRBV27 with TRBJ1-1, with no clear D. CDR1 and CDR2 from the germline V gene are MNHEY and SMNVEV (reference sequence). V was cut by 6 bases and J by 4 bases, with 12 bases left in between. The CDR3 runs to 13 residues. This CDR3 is CASSLISGTEAFF. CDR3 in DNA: TGTGCCAGCAGCCTGATATCGGGCACTGAAGCTTTCTTT.

In nucleotides, the CDR3 is TGTGCCAGCTCACCACAGGGACTAGGAGGCGGTGAGACCCAGTACTTC. It specifies CASSPQGLGGGETQYF. J is TRBJ2-5 and V is TRBV18; 8 bases agree with TRBD2. V trimming: 1 base; J trimming: 5 bases; junction bases outside the gene matches: 9. This CDR3 comprises 16 residues. Germline CDR1 KGHSH, CDR2 LQKENI.

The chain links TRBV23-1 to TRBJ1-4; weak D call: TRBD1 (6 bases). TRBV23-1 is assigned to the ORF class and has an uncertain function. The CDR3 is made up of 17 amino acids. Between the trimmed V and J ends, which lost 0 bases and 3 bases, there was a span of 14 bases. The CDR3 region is CASSQSSRGAANEKLFF. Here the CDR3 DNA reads TGCGCCAGCAGTCAATCGTCCCGGGGGGCGGCTAATGAAAAACTGTTTTTT.

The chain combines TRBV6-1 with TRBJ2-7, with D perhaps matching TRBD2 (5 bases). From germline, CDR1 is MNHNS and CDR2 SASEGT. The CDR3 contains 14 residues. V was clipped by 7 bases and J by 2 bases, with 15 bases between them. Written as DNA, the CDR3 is TGTGCCAGCACCCCCGAACGGGGAGCCTACGAGCAGTACTTC. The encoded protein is CASTPERGAYEQYF.

Here the CDR3 DNA reads TGTGCCAGCAATTATGGACAGCTGAACACTGAAGCTTTCTTT. This encodes CASNYGQLNTEAFF. This chain links TRBV7-9 with TRBJ1-1; D perhaps matches TRBD1 (6 bases). Per germline, CDR1 SEHNR and CDR2 FQNEAQ (reference sequence). Deletions cut 7 bases from V and 0 bases from J, with 12 bases between. The CDR3 has 14 residues.

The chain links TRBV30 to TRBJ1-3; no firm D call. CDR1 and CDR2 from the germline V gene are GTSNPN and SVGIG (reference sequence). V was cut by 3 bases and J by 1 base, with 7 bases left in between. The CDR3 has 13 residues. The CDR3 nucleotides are TGTGCCTGGAGGGAAGGGTCTGGAAACACCATATATTTT. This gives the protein CAWREGSGNTIYF.

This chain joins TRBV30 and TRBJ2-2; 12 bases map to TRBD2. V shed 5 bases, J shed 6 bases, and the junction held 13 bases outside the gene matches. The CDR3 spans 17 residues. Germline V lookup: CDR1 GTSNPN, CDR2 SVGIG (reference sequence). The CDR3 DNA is TGTGCCTGGCCCGGGACTAGCGGGTTGGGGGTCGCCGGGGAGCTGTTTTTT. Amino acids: CAWPGTSGLGVAGELFF.

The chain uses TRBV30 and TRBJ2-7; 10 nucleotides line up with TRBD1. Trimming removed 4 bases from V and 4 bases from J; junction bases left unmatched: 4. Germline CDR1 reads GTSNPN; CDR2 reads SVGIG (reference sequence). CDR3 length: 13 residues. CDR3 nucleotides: TGTGCCTGGACAAGGACAGGGGGGTACGAGCAGTACTTC. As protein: CAWTRTGGYEQYF.

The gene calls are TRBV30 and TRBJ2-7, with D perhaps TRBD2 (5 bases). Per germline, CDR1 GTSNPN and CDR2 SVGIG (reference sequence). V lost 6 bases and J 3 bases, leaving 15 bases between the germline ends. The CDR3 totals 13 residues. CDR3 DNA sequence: TGTGCCTGCTTCGGGGTCGGACTCTACGAGCAGTACTTC. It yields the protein CACFGVGLYEQYF. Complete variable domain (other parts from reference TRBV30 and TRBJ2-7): SQTIHQWPATLVQPVGSPLSLECTVEGTSNPNLYWYRQAAGRGLQLLFYSVGIGQISSEVPQNLSASRPQDRQFILSSKKLLLSDSGFYLCACFGVGLYEQYFGPGTRLTVT.

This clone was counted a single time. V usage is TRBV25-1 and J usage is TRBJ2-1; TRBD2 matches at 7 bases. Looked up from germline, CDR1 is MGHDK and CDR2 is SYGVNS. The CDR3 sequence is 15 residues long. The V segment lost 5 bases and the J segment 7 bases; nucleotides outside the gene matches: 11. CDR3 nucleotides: TGTGCCAGCAGTAAGCGGGGCCCTATTGGGAATGAGCAGTTCTTC. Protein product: CASSKRGPIGNEQFF.

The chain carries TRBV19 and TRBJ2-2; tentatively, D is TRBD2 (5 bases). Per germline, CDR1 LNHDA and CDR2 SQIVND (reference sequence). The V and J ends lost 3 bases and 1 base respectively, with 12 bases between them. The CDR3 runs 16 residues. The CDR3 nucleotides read TGTGCCAGTAGTATGGGCGGGCTGATGAACACCGGGGAGCTGTTTTTT. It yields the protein CASSMGGLMNTGELFF.

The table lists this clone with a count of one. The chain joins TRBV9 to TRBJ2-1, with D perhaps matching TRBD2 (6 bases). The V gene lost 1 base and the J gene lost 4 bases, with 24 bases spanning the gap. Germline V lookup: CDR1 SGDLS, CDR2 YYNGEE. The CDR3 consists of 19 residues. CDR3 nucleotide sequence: TGTGCCAGCAGCGTACGAAGGGACTCGGGTGGTACGTGGTACAATGAGCAGTTCTTC. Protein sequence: CASSVRRDSGGTWYNEQFF.